This T cell receptor beta chain originates from a study of cytomegalovirus exposure and HLA in healthy donors. On this clone: The antigen remains undetermined.

60 Vbeta and 13 Jbeta primers were used in PCR. Sequencing used immunoSEQ multiplex PCR; TCRdb keeps in-frame clones, though not all of them. The sample contains around 50,000 clones, around three quarters of which appear only once. The donors were healthy bone marrow donors. V gave up 3 bases and J gave up 5 bases; unmatched junction bases: 11. CDR3 length: 16 residues. CDR1 MNHEY and CDR2 SMNVEV come from the germline V gene (reference sequence). The study, taken as a whole, reports: Follow-up analysis found HLA locus-dependent TCR association rates, highest for DRB1 and lowest for HLA-C. The records held CMV serostatus as the only immune exposure information.

Sequenced material: PBMCs. The sequence was collected from a man aged 30 to 45 in good health and CMV-seronegative. This chain joins TRBV27 and TRBJ2-3, with 7 bases aligning to TRBD2. CDR3 amino acids: CASSLRAGVKGDTQYF. The CDR3 DNA reads as TGTGCCAGCAGTTTGCGGGCGGGGGTCAAAGGAGATACGCAGTATTTT.